A selection of T cell receptor beta chains follows, all from one sample in a study of blood T cell repertoires in COVID-19. Here immunoSEQ multiplex PCR was the method, and the copy in TCRdb shows in-frame clones only, minus some. The sample includes nearly 110,000 clones, approximately 80% of them seen just once. Sequencing input: peripheral blood. The source is a woman between 55 and 75 years old with acute or convalescent COVID-19. Each CDR3 is given with its conserved first and last residue. Each record gives: V gene, CDR3 protein.

>TRBV20-1
CSASASGGASTREQYF
>TRBV19
CASSIEGRGSEQFF
>TRBV25-1
CASSEGQGGIRSYEQYF
>TRBV29-1
CSVGDRIDSPLHF
>TRBV7-2
CASSVTGGEQFF
>TRBV6-5
CASRRRRNSPLHF
>TRBV5-4
CASSLAGTGSYEQYF
>TRBV7-3
CASSLIGGAGSYEQYF
>TRBV5-1
CASSLDGRVGNEQFF
>TRBV3-1/TRBV3-2
CASSPRESGGLEGETQYF
>TRBV6-5
CASSPGSGGNYGYTF
>TRBV12-5
CASGLVSSGSSYEQYF
>TRBV2
CASSANPGTQYEQYF
>TRBV6-1
CASSVVATGPPGELFF